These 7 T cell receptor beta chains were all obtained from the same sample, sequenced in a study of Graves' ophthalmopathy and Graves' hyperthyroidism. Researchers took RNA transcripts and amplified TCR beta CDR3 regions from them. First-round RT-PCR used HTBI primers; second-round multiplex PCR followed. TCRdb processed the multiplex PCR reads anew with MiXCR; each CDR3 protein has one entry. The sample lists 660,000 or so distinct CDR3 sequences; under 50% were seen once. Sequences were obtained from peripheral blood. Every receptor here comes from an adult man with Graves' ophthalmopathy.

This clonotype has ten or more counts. CDR3 in amino acids: CSDGDGSRGYTF. Here the CDR3 DNA reads TGCAGCGACGGGGACGGTTCTAGGGGCTACACCTTC. The chain carries TRBV29-1 and TRBJ1-2; D is perhaps TRBD1 (5 bases). Germline CDR1 SQVTM, CDR2 ANQGSEA. This CDR3 spans 12 amino acids. V lost 7 bases and J 8 bases, leaving 17 bases between the germline ends.

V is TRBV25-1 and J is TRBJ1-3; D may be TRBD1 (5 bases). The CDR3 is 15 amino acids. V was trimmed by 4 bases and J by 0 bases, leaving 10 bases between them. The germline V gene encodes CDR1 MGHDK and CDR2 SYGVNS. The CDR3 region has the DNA TGTGCCAGCAGTGCAAACGGGGGCTCTGGAAACACCATATATTTT. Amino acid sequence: CASSANGGSGNTIYF.

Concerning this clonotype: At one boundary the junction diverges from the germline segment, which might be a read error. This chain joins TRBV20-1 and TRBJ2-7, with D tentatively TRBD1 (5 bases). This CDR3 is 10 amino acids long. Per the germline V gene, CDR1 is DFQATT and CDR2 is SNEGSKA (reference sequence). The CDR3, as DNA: TGCAGTGCTAGCCTGACAGCCGAAAACTTC. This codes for CSASLTAENF.

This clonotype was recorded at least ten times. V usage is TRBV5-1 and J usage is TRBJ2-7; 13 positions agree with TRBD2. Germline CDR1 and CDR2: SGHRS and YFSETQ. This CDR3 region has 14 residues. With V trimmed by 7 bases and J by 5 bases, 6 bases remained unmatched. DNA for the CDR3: TGCGCCAGCGCCCGGACTAGCGGGAGCCACGAGCAGTACTTC. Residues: CASARTSGSHEQYF.

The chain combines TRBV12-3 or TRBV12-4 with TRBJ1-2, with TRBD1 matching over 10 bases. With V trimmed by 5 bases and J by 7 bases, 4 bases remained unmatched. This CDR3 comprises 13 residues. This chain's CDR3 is CASSDRGQSGYTF. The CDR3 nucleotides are TGTGCCAGCAGTGACAGGGGGCAAAGTGGCTACACCTTC.

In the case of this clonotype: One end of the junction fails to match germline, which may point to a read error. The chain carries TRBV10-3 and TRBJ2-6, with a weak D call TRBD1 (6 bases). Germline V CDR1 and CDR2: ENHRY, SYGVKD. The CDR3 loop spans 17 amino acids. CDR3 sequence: CASSMGHRSSGANVLTF. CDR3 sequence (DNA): TGTGCCAGCAGTATGGGACACCGTAGCTCTGGGGCCAACGTCCTGACTTTC.

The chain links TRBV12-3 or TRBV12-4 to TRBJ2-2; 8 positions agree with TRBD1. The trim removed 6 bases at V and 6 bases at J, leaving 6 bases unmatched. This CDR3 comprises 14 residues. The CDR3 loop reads CASSYGTGSGELFF. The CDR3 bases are TGTGCCAGCAGCTATGGGACAGGCTCCGGGGAGCTGTTTTTT.